The rows below give T cell receptor beta chains drawn from one sample of a study of T cells in Graves' hyperthyroidism and ophthalmopathy. TCRdb redid the calling of the multiplex PCR reads with MiXCR, one entry per CDR3 protein. The sample carries hundreds of thousands of distinct CDR3 sequences, 45% recorded once. The sequencing input was peripheral blood or thyroid tissue (not recorded which). These receptors were collected from an adult man with Graves' disease, either hyperthyroidism or ophthalmopathy (not recorded which). Each CDR3 is given with its conserved first and last residue. Clone size appears in some rows only: once, few, many, or a class for an expanded clone.

TRBJ1-2,TRBV5-1,.,CAGSPQDSGNTF
TRBJ1-2,TRBV7-9,many,CASSATQGFAGYTF
TRBJ1-1,TRBV2,many,CASSEPLEAEAFF
TRBJ2-5,TRBV7-3,few,CASSPGTSLETQYF
TRBJ1-5,TRBV7-8,many,CASSLMAPVGQPQHF
TRBJ1-1,TRBV2,.,CASSPSRGEAFF
TRBJ2-7,TRBV12-3/TRBV12-4,.,CASSLGEPSSYEQYF
TRBJ1-2,TRBV15,.,CATSISAGGHGYTF
TRBJ1-6,TRBV2,many,CASSEGQGASNSPLHF
TRBJ1-4,TRBV20-1,.,CSASQGNEKLFF
TRBJ1-6,TRBV10-3,.,CAISNEVVNSPLHF
TRBJ1-6,TRBV10-2,.,CASSEIAGGNSPLHF
TRBJ1-1,TRBV15,.,CATSRAGQLNTEAFF
TRBJ1-1,TRBV29-1,many,CSVVYRGTEAFF
TRBJ1-2,TRBV10-3,.,CASSNHRDRLDGYTF
TRBJ1-2,TRBV7-2,once,CASSQVGAYGYTF
TRBJ1-6,TRBV20-1,many,CSVKGVDNSPLHF
TRBJ1-3,TRBV9,.,CASSVAGGAGNTIYF
TRBJ1-2,TRBV7-3,.,CASSHPGQGLGYTF
TRBJ1-1,TRBV2,.,CASVHTEAFF
TRBJ1-1,TRBV20-1,.,CSARVMWNTEAFF
TRBJ2-5,TRBV2,.,CASSPQGRPQETQYF
TRBJ1-1,TRBV10-3,.,CATFRAGTETEAFF